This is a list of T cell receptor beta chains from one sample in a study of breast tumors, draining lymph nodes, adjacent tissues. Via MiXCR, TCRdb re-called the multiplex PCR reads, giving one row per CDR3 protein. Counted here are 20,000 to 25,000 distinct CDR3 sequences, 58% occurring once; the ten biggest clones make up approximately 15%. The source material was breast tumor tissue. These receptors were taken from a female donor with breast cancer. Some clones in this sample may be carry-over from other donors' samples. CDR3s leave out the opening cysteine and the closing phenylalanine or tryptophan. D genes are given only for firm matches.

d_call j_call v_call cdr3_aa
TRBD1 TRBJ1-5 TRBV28 ASSPPGGAPQPQH
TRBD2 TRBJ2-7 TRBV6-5 ARRLAGYEQY
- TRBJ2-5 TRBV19 ASRAKETQY
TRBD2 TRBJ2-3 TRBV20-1 SADPGGITDTQY
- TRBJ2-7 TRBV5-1 ASRRDLGAEQY
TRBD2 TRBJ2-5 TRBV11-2 ASSPTGLAGVQETQY
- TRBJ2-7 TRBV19 ASALRGATYEQY
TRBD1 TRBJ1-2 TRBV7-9 ASSLGQGTNYGYT
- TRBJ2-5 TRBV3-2 ASSQGQGATLQETQY
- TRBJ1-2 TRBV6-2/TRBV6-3 ASSHRGQGKLLGYT
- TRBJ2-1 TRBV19 ASSPPSSVGEQF
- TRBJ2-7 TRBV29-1 IPELEQY
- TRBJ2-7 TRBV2 ASSTPKVLGHEQY
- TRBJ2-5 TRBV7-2 ASSWGAVETQY
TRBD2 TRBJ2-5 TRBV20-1 SARVLLLAVGETQY
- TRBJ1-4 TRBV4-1 ASSRGTATNEKLF
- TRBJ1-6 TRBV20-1 SARAVGLGSPLH
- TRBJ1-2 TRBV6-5 ASKPAGREGYT
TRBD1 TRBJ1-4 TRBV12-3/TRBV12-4 ASSTFKQGKVEKLF
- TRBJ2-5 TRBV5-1 ASSLDPATETQY
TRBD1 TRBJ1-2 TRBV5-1 ASQMETGVWYGYT
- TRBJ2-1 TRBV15 ATSVLLYNEQF
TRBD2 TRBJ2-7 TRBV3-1 ASRRGLANYEQY
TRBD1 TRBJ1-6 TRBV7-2 ASRSWTGENSPLH
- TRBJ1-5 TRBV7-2 ASSLVVSGQPQH
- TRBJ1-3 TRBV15 ATSSGGSGNTIY
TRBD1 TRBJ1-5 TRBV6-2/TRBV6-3 ASSFTGASQPQH
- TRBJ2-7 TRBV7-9 ASSFAGKDEQY
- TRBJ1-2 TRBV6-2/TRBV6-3 ASSHSAGAGCT
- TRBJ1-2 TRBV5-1 ASSLRDGANYGYT
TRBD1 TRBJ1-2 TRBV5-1 ASSDGQGYGYT
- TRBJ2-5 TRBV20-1 SARPAQETQY
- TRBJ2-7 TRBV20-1 SASSNQGRSYEQY
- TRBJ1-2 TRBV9 ASSARGESLYGYT
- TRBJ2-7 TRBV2 ASSEGIGVEQY
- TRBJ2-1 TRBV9 ASSPTGYEQYFGPGTSIPEEQF
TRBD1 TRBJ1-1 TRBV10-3 AANQEQGKITEAF
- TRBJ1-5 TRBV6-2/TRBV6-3 ASSYSSEGNQPQH
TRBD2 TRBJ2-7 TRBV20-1 SVTGRDLSYEQY
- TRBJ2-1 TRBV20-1 SARVRTASSYNEQF
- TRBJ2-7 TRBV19 ASSGVRVGQGYEQY
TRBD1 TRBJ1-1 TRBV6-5 ASANTRQGLVAF
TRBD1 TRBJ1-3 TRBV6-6 ASSYWDRGFSGNTIY
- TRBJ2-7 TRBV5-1 ASSVTPGSYEQY
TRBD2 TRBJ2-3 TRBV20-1 SAPRGTSGRTDTQY
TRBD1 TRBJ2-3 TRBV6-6 ASSYGRRDRGSDTQY
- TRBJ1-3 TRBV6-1 ASSERGIGNTIY
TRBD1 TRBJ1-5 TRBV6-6 ASNSGQGLNQPQH
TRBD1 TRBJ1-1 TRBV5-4 ASSTQKQGAHTEAF
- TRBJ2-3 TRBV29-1 SVDQWDTDTQY
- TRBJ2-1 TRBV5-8 ASSQDRGTYNEQF
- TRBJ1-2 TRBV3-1 ASSQEIGFTGYT